This TCR beta chain was sequenced in a study of cytomegalovirus exposure and HLA in healthy donors. PCR involved 60 Vbeta and 13 Jbeta primers. Clones were read by immunoSEQ multiplex PCR, and TCRdb kept only the in-frame ones, dropping some. The sample includes 150,000 to 170,000 clones, roughly 80% of them seen just once. Study results and limitations: Sequencing probably produced one cluster of sequence variants that were highly shared. The listing of fewer than 200 TCR beta chains classed them as cytomegalovirus-associated. Several V segments, TRBV6-2 and TRBV6-3 among them, could not be told apart and were dropped.

Comments on this clone: Antigen unknown.

V lost 2 bases to trimming and J lost 6 bases, with 14 bases between them. This CDR3 comprises 14 residues. Looked up from germline, CDR1 is SGHRS and CDR2 is YFSETQ. This chain links TRBV5-1 with TRBJ1-2; TRBD1 might be the D (6 bases). The material sequenced was PBMCs. The clonotype was recovered from a woman in her 40s in good health and CMV-seronegative. The CDR3 protein is CASSLATGWDGYTF. CDR3 nucleotide sequence: TGCGCCAGCAGCTTAGCGACAGGTTGGGATGGCTACACCTTC.